The next 8 T cell receptor beta chains were all read from a single sample in a study of blood T cell repertoires in COVID-19. Profiled with immunoSEQ multiplex PCR; TCRdb holds only in-frame clones, not every one. The table has more than 200,000 clones, more than 75% seen once. The sequencing input was PBMCs or T cells enriched from blood (not recorded which). These receptors were collected from a middle-aged man who had recovered from COVID-19.

The chain recombines TRBV19 with TRBJ1-2; D remains ambiguous. Germline CDR1 LNHDA, CDR2 SQIVND (reference sequence). Trimming shortened V by 10 bases and J by 4 bases, and 22 bases separated the two germline ends. This CDR3 spans 15 amino acids. CDR3: CAIAPSTSGGYGYTF. The DNA of the CDR3 is TGTGCCATCGCGCCGAGCACATCGGGTGGCTATGGCTACACCTTC.

This clone was counted a single time. The V call is TRBV2, the J call TRBJ1-2; D is ambiguous. The V end was cut by 2 bases, the J end by 4 bases, with 8 bases between. Germline CDR1 is SNHLY and CDR2 is FYNNEI. The CDR3 totals 13 residues. The CDR3 spells CASSERHLYGYTF. DNA for the CDR3: TGTGCCAGCAGTGAACGACACCTCTATGGCTACACCTTC.

The gene calls are TRBV6-1 and TRBJ2-7; 7 positions match TRBD1. J was trimmed by 3 bases and V by 0 bases; bases with no gene match: 2. CDR3 length equals 14 residues. Germline V gene data show CDR1 as MNHNS and CDR2 as SASEGT. The CDR3 reads CASSEAGTVYEQYF. The CDR3 bases are TGTGCCAGCAGTGAAGCCGGGACAGTCTACGAGCAGTACTTC.

This rearrangement joins TRBV6-4 to TRBJ1-1, with a tentative D call TRBD1 (5 bases). The CDR3 has 15 residues. Per germline, CDR1 MRHNA and CDR2 SNTAGT. V lost 6 bases and J lost 2, with 16 bases in between. This CDR3 reads CASSPKGSYNTEAFF. The CDR3 DNA sequence: TGTGCCAGCAGCCCTAAGGGGTCGTATAACACTGAAGCTTTCTTT.

The chain carries TRBV10-3 and TRBJ1-1; TRBD1 aligns across 10 bases. The trim removed 0 bases at V and 4 bases at J, leaving 5 bases unmatched. This CDR3 comprises 16 residues. Germline assignment: CDR1 ENHRY and CDR2 SYGVKD. CDR3 nucleotide sequence: TGTGCCATCAGTGAGTCGACAGGGGGCCAAGTCACTGAAGCTTTCTTT. This encodes CAISESTGGQVTEAFF.

The chain links TRBV7-9 to TRBJ2-3; 7 bases fit TRBD1. Germline values: CDR1 SEHNR, CDR2 FQNEAQ (reference sequence). After removal of 4 bases from V and 3 bases from J, the junction contained 4 bases not matched to a gene. This CDR3 contains 14 residues. CDR3 sequence reads: CASSSGTDTDTQYF. The CDR3 DNA sequence: TGTGCCAGCAGCTCCGGGACAGATACAGATACGCAGTATTTT.

This clone has just one count. The J gene is TRBJ1-5, the V gene TRBV2, with 8 bases matching TRBD1. V lost 7 bases, J lost 5 bases, and 10 bases stayed unmatched. The CDR3 covers 15 residues. The V gene's germline CDR1 is SNHLY and CDR2 FYNNEI. The CDR3 DNA reads TGTGCCAGCAAACCGGGACAGGAGGTTTATCAGCCCCAGCATTTT. It is translated as CASKPGQEVYQPQHF.

Regarding this clone: An end of the junction does not agree with germline; a read error may underlie this. The V call is TRBV7-7, the J call TRBJ1-1; 7 bases are shared with TRBD1. The CDR3 has 13 amino acids. Germline-derived CDR1 and CDR2 are SSHAT and FNYEAQ (reference sequence). The CDR3 bases are TGTGCTAGCAGCCGGGACAGTAACACTGAAGCTTTCTTT. The encoded protein is CASSRDSNTEAFF. The full variable domain, completed using reference TRBV7-7 and TRBJ1-1, is GAGVSQSPRYKVTKRGQDVTLRCDPISSHATLYWYQQALGQGPEFLTYFNYEAQPDKSGLPSDRFSAERPEGSISTLTIQRTEQRDSAMYRCASSRDSNTEAFFGQGTRLTVV.